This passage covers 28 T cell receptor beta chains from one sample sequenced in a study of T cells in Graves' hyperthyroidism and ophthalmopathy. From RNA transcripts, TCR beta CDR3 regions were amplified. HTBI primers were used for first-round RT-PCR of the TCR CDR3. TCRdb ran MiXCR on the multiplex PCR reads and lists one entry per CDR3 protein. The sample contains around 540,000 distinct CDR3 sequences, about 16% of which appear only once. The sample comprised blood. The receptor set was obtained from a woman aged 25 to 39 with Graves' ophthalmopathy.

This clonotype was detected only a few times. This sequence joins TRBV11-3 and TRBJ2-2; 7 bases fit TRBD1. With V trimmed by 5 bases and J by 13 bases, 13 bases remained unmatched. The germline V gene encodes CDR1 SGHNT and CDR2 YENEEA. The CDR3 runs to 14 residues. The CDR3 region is CASSDNPGQLPLFF. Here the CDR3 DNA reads TGTGCCAGCAGCGACAACCCGGGACAGCTACCGCTGTTTTTT.

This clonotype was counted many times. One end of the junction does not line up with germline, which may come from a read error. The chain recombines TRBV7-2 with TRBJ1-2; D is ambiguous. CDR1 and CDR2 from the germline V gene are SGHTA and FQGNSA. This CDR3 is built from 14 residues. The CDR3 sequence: CASTLVGYSDGYTF. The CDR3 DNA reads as TGTGCCAGCACCTTAGTGGGGTACAGTGATGGCTACACCTTC.

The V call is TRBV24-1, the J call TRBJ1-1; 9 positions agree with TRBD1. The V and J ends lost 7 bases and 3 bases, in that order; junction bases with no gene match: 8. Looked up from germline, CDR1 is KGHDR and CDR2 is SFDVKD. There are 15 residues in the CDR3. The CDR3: CATRGTGSKYTEAFF. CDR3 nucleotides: TGTGCCACCAGAGGGACAGGGTCGAAGTACACTGAAGCTTTCTTT.

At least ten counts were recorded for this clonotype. The CDR3 coding sequence is TGTGCCATCCCAAAAGGGGGAGCTTCCTACAATGAGCAGTTCTTC. Its translation: CAIPKGGASYNEQFF. The chain combines TRBV11-2 with TRBJ2-1; D might be TRBD1 (6 bases). Germline V lookup: CDR1 SGHAT, CDR2 FQNNGV. Trimming shortened V by 10 bases and J by 1 base, and 17 bases separated the two germline ends. CDR3 length: 15 amino acids. Complete variable domain (other parts from reference TRBV11-2 and TRBJ2-1): EAGVAQSPRYKIIEKRQSVAFWCNPISGHATLYWYQQILGQGPKLLIQFQNNGVVDDSQLPKDRFSAERLKGVDSTLKIQPAKLEDSAVYLCAIPKGGASYNEQFFGPGTRLTVL.

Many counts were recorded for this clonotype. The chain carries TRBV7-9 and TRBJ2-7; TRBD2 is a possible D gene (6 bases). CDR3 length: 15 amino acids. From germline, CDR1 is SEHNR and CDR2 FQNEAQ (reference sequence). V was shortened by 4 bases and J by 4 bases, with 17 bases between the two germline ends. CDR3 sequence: CASSSGAGTAYEQYF. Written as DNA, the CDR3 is TGTGCCAGCAGCTCGGGAGCAGGGACTGCATACGAGCAGTACTTC.

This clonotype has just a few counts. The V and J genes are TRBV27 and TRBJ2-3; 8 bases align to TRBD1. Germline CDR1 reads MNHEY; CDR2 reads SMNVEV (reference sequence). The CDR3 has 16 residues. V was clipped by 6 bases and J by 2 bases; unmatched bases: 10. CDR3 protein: CASSRNQGANTDTQYF. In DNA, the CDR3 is TGTGCCAGCAGCCGAAACCAGGGGGCGAACACAGATACGCAGTATTTT.

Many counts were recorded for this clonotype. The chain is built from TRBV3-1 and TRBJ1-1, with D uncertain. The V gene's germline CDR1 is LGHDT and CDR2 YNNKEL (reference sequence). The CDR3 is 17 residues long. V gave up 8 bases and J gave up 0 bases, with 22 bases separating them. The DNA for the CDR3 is TGTGCCAGCCTACTTCCCCGCGGGCAGACCGTGAACACTGAAGCTTTCTTT. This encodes CASLLPRGQTVNTEAFF.

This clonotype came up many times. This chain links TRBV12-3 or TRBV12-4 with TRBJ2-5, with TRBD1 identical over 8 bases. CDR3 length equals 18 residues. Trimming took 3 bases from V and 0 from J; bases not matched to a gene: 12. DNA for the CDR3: TGTGCCAGCAGTTTGGACGACAGGGGATGGGGATACCAAGAGACCCAGTACTTC. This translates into CASSLDDRGWGYQETQYF.

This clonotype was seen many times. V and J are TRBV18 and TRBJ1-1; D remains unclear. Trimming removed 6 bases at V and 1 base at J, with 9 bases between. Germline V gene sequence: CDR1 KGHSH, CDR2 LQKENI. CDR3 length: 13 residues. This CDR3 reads CASSPLTNTEAFF. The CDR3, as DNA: TGTGCCAGCTCCCCCCTAACGAACACTGAAGCTTTCTTT.

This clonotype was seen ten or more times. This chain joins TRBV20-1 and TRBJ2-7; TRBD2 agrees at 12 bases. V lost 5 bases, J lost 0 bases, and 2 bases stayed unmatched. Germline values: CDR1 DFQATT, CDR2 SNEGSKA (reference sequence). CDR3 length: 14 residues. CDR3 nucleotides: TGCAGTGCTGCGACTAGCGGGAGCTCCTACGAGCAGTACTTC. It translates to CSAATSGSSYEQYF.

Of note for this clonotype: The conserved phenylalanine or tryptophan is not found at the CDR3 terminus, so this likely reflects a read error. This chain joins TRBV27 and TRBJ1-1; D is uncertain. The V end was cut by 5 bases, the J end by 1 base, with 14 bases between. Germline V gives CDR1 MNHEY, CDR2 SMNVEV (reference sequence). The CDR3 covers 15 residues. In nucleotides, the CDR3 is TGTGCCAGCAGTCGAGGACGGTTGACGAACACTGAAGCTTTCTCT. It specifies CASSRGRLTNTEAFS.

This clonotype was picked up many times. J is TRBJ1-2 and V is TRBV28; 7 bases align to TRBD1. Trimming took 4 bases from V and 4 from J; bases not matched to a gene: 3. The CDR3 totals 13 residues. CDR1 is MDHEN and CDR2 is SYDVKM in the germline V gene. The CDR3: CASSSWDSYGYTF. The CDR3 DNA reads TGTGCCAGCAGTTCTTGGGACAGCTATGGCTACACCTTC.

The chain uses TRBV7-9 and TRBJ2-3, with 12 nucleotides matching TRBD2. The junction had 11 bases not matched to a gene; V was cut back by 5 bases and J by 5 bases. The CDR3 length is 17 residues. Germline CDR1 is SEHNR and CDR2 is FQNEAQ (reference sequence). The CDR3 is CASSPPPSGRARDTQYF. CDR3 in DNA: TGTGCCAGCAGCCCCCCGCCTAGCGGGAGGGCTAGAGATACGCAGTATTTT. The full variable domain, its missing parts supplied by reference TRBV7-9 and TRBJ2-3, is DTGVSQNPRHKITKRGQNVTFRCDPISEHNRLYWYRQTLGQGPEFLTYFQNEAQLEKSRLLSDRFSAERPKGSFSTLEIQRTEQGDSAMYLCASSPPPSGRARDTQYFGPGTRLTVL.

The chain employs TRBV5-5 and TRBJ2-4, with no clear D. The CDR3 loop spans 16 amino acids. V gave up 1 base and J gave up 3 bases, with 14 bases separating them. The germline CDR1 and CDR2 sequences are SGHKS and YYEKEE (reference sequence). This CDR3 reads CASSLIREYRKNIQYF. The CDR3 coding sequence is TGTGCCAGCAGCTTGATAAGGGAATACCGCAAAAACATTCAGTACTTC.

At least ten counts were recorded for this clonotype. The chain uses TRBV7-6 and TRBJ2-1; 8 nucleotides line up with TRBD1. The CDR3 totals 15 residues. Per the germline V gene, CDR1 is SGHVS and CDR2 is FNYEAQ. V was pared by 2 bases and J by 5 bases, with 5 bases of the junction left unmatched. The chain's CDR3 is CASSLQGANHNEQFF. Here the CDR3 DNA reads TGTGCCAGCAGCTTACAGGGGGCAAATCACAATGAGCAGTTCTTC.

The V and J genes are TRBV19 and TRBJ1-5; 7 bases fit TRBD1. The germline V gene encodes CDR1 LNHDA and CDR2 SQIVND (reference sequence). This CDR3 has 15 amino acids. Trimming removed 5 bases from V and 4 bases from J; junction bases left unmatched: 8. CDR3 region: CASSVRDSTNQPQHF. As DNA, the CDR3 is TGTGCCAGTAGTGTCCGGGACAGTACTAATCAGCCCCAGCATTTT. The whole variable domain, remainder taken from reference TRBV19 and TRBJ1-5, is DGGITQSPKYLFRKEGQNVTLSCEQNLNHDAMYWYRQDPGQGLRLIYYSQIVNDFQKGDIAEGYSVSREKKESFPLTVTSAQKNPTAFYLCASSVRDSTNQPQHFGDGTRLSIL.

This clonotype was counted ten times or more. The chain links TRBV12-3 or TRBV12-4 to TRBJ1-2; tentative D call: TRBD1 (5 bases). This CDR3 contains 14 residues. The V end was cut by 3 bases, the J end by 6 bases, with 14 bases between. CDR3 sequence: CASSFRGGEDGYTF. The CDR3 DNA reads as TGTGCCAGCAGTTTTCGTGGAGGGGAGGATGGCTACACCTTC.

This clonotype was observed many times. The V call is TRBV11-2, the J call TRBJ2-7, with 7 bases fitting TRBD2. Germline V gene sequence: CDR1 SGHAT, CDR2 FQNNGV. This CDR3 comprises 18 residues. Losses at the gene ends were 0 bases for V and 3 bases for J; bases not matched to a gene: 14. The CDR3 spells CASSLDRGAGASLYEQYF. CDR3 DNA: TGTGCCAGCAGCTTAGATCGGGGCGCGGGAGCGAGCCTCTACGAGCAGTACTTC.

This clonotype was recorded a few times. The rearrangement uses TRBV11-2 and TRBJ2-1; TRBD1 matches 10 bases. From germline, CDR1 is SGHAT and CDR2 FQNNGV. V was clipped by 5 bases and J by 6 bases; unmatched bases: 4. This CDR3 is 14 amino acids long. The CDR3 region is CASSKRTGGNEQFF. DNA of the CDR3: TGTGCCAGCAGCAAACGGACAGGGGGCAATGAGCAGTTCTTC.

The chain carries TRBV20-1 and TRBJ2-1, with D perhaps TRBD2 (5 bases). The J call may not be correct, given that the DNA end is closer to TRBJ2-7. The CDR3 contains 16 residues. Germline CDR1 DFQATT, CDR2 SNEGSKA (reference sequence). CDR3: CSARASRASSYNEQYF. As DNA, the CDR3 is TGCAGTGCTAGGGCTAGCCGGGCAAGCTCCTACAATGAGCAGTACTTC.

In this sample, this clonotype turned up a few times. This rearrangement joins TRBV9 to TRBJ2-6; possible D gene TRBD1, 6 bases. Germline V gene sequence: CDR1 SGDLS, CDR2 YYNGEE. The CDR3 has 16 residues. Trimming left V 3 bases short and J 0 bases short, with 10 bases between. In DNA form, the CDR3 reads TGTGCCAGCAGCGGGGACACGTACTCTGGGGCCAACGTCCTGACTTTC. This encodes CASSGDTYSGANVLTF. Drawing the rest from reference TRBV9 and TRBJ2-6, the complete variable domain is DSGVTQTPKHLITATGQRVTLRCSPRSGDLSVYWYQQSLDQGLQFLIQYYNGEERAKGNILERFSAQQFPDLHSELNLSSLELGDSALYFCASSGDTYSGANVLTFGAGSRLTVL.

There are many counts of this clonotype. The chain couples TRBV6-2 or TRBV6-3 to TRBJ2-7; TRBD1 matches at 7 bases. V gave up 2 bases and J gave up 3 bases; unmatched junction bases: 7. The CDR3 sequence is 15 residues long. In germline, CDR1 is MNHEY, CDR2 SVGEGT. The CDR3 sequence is CASSYLMTGNYEQYF. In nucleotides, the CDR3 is TGTGCCAGCAGTTACCTGATGACAGGGAACTACGAGCAGTACTTC.

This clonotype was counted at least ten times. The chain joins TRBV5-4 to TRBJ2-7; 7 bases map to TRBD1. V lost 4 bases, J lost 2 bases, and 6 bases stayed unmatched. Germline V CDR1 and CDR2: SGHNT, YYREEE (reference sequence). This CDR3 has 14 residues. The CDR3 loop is CASSEGQDPYEQYF. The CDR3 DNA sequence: TGTGCCAGCAGCGAAGGACAGGATCCCTACGAGCAGTACTTC.

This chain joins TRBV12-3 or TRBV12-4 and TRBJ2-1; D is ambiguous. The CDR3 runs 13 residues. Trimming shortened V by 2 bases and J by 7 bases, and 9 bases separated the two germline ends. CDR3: CASSLSKKNEQFF. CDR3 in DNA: TGTGCCAGCAGTTTAAGCAAGAAGAATGAGCAGTTCTTC.

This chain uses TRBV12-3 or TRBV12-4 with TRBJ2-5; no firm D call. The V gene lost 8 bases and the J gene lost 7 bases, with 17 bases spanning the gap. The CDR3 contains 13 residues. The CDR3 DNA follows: TGTGCCAGCCGCAATTTAGGCCCCGGGACCCAGTACTTC. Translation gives CASRNLGPGTQYF.

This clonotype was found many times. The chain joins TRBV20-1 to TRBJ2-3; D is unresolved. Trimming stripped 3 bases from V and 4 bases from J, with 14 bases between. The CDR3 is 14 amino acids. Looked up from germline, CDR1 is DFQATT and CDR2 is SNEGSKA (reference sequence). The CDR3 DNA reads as TGCAGTGCTAGTAAACTCGGAGAGGCAGATACGCAGTATTTT. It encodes CSASKLGEADTQYF.

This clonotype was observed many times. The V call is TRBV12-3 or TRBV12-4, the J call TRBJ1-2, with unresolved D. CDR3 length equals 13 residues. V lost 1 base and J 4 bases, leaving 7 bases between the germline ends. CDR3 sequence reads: CASSLGPGYGYTF. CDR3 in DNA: TGTGCCAGCAGTTTAGGACCGGGCTATGGCTACACCTTC.

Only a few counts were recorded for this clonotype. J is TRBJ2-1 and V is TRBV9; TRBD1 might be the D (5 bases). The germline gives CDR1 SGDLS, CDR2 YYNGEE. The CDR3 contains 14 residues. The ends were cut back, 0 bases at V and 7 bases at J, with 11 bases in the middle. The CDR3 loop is CASSVATSGNEQFF. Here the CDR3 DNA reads TGTGCCAGCAGCGTAGCTACGTCAGGGAATGAGCAGTTCTTC. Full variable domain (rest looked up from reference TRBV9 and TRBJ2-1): DSGVTQTPKHLITATGQRVTLRCSPRSGDLSVYWYQQSLDQGLQFLIQYYNGEERAKGNILERFSAQQFPDLHSELNLSSLELGDSALYFCASSVATSGNEQFFGPGTRLTVL.